Detailed here is one TCR beta chain. The data are from a study of cytomegalovirus exposure and HLA in healthy donors. Researchers ran the PCR with 60 Vbeta and 13 Jbeta primers. Only in-frame clones appear in the TCRdb table, and some are missing; sequencing was by immunoSEQ multiplex PCR. There are about 120,000 clones in the sample; 50% to 65% occur only once, and approximately 11% lies in the top ten. Trimming stripped 0 bases from V and 2 bases from J, with 12 bases between. The CDR3 is made up of 15 amino acids. Germline-derived CDR1 and CDR2 are SGHNT and YYREEE (reference sequence). Material: PBMCs. This sequence was found in a man aged 40-49 years in good health and CMV-seropositive. V and J are TRBV5-4 and TRBJ2-7, with D uncertain. For the CDR3, the DNA is TGTGCCAGCAGCTTGGCGGCGGCGGCGCCCTACGAGCAGTACTTC. Its protein is CASSLAAAAPYEQYF.